This entry concerns a single T cell receptor beta chain. Its antigen is unknown. No much larger clonotype is one base removed from it; base qualities were not supplied. The library was built by means of 5' RACE. These reads were obtained on an Illumina HiSeq 2000. A universal primer binding site was introduced by template switching, and a unique molecular identifier was present in the final cDNA, enabling accurate counting of TCR cDNA molecules. Specific primers in the conserved constant-segment region were used to synthesize first-strand cDNA for TCR alpha and beta chains. Each cDNA library was double barcoded, with a SMART-Mk sample barcode plus Illumina barcodes, to control for contamination. TruSeq adapter sequences and Illumina sample barcodes were added in two successive PCR steps. Sequencing of the TCR alpha and beta cDNA libraries was done on the Illumina HiSeq platform using custom primers. Concerning the study's data processing: MiGEC was used to process raw reads and extract unique molecular identifiers, and MiXCR was used to find CDR3 positions. For each individual, recombination models were inferred using an EM algorithm with the repgenHMM and IGoR tools. The tcR package in R was used for shared clonotype analysis, with sharing normalized by the product of cloneset sizes. To study raw recombination without the effects of thymic and clonal selection, out-of-frame nonproductive sequences were analyzed. The raw public reads went through TCRdb reprocessing: fastp at Q25, MiXCR clone calling, in-frame beta chains kept. A single entry per CDR3 protein holds the most common genes and DNA from its merged rows. None of the V and J calls come from the authors' own analysis; TCRdb made them. Here the sample has 550,000 to 700,000 distinct CDR3 sequences; 21% occur a single time. Together, the top ten hold roughly 4% of the sample.

Per the germline V gene, SGHRS is the CDR1 and YFSETQ is the CDR2. The CDR3, cysteine through phenylalanine, is 16 amino acids long. Only the CDR3 DNA is retained, 48 bases long and in frame from the first base. The V end loses 2 bases and the J end loses 1 base, and a stretch of 16 bases separates them. Only healthy Caucasian donors were included. Three pairs of female monozygotic twins, all aged roughly 18 to 29 years, were included in the twin cohort. RNA for TCR libraries was isolated from peripheral blood mononuclear cells. This sample is drawn from a study of identical twins (dated by TCRdb to 2015 to 2016). About the investigation overall: To test whether fetal clonotypes persist, the study used deep sequencing on TCR alpha and beta repertoires from monozygotic twins, unrelated adults of various ages, and cord blood. To rule out contamination, replicate twin experiments were performed at different times with different library preparation protocols.

Summary of the overall study and its limitations: Because the same donors could not be followed over many years, the conclusions relied on cross-sectional statistical analysis. Abundant cord blood beta clonotypes had fewer insertions, young adult naive repertoires showed a similar but weaker trend, and memory repertoires showed no such trend. A weaker excess of twin sharing was found in beta out-of-frame sequences because the signal-to-noise ratio was lowered by fewer shared sequences. Compared with coincidental sharing between unrelated individuals, out-of-frame TCR alpha sequences shared between twins showed an excess of sequences with low generation probability. In monozygotic twins, recombination models systematically underestimated out-of-frame TCR alpha sharing, but the models matched the sharing seen between unrelated individuals. Invariant T cells such as MAIT and iNKT could partly confound zero-insertion analyses, although diverse VJ usage argued against such confounding for most clonotypes.

These data were likewise used in another study, on T cells expressing NK-cell markers. The second publication reports: In sorted CD3+CD56+NKG2C+, CD3+CD56+NKG2C- and CD3+CD56-NKG2C+ T-cell subsets from eight or nine donors, TCR beta-chain repertoires were profiled. Seven of the eight sequenced donors were HCMV-seropositive and one was HCMV-seronegative. To restrict sorting to alphabetaTCR-expressing T cells, an anti-gammadeltaTCR antibody was added in several experiments. For over five donors, the dominant CD3+CD56+NKG2C+ clonotypes were among the top 10 CD8+ clonotypes and accounted for about 1.0-7.0% of CD8+ T cells. Those dominant clonotypes were again the most abundant among CD3+CD56-NKG2C+ cells in a handful of donors, at about 28.3-65%. It remained unclear whether the expanded NKG2C-expressing T cell clones were specific for HCMV antigens. The eight sequenced donors were randomly selected healthy volunteers, three men and five women. A commercial ELISA kit detecting HCMV-specific IgG in serum was used to determine HCMV serostatus. For over five donors, bulk peripheral blood T-cell repertoires were additionally sequenced from unsorted PBMC. Reads were demultiplexed and grouped by UMI with MIGEC, and clonotypes were assembled and quantified with MiTCR. Only TCR cDNA sequences supported by at least two reads were kept to exclude erroneous sequences. The tcR package was used for downstream repertoire analysis, and clonotypes were matched between fractions using CDR3 nucleotide sequence together with V segment. VDJmatch was used to annotate antigen specificity against VDJdb, with one amino acid substitution allowed in CDR3.

In this chain, TRBV5-1 is recombined with TRBJ2-7; the D gene is perhaps TRBD1, from 6 matching bases. The TCR was taken from a woman aged 18-29 years in good health. What was sequenced was PBMCs. The nucleotides are TGCGCCAGCAGCTTTGGTCGGGACATCCCTTCCTACGAGCAGTACTTC. Translated, it reads CASSFGRDIPSYEQYF.